Below are 22 T cell receptor beta chains sequenced from a single sample in a study of blood T cell repertoires in COVID-19. The assay was immunoSEQ multiplex PCR, and TCRdb's table has in-frame clones only and misses some. The sample lists some 260,000 clones, about 89% occurring once. Sequencing was performed on PBMCs or T cells enriched from blood (not recorded which). The receptors were gathered from a woman aged 18-35 years who had recovered from COVID-19.

The V gene is TRBV6-2 or TRBV6-3, the J gene TRBJ1-2; a weak D match, TRBD1 (6 bases). The CDR3 spans 16 residues. Trimming pared 4 bases from V and 5 bases from J, leaving 20 bases between. Germline-derived CDR1 and CDR2 are MNHEY and SVGEGT. As DNA, the CDR3 is TGTGCCAGCAGTTCCCAGGACAGTCTCCCGGCGTATGGCTACACCTTC. Amino acid sequence: CASSSQDSLPAYGYTF.

This chain joins TRBV18 and TRBJ1-1; D perhaps matches TRBD1 (6 bases). Trimming pared 2 bases from V and 6 bases from J, leaving 22 bases between. Germline V gene sequence: CDR1 KGHSH, CDR2 LQKENI. This CDR3 has 17 amino acids. The CDR3 sequence is CASSPNQPRRGAAEAFF. Written as DNA, the CDR3 is TGTGCCAGCTCACCAAACCAACCCAGACGGGGGGCGGCTGAAGCTTTCTTT.

V usage is TRBV4-1 and J usage is TRBJ2-1; 7 positions agree with TRBD2. The CDR3 spans 17 residues. Germline V gives CDR1 MGHRA, CDR2 YSYEKL. J lost 3 bases, V lost 4 bases, and 12 bases had no gene match. The CDR3: CASSLNRLAPLYNEQFF. CDR3 DNA sequence: TGCGCCAGCAGCCTCAATAGACTAGCCCCCCTCTACAATGAGCAGTTCTTC.

V and J are TRBV5-4 and TRBJ2-3, with 12 bases fitting TRBD2. J was trimmed by 9 bases and V by 4 bases; bases with no gene match: 9. Germline lookup yields CDR1 SGHNT and CDR2 YYREEE (reference sequence). This CDR3 spans 15 amino acids. In DNA, the CDR3 is TGTGCCAGCAGCGAGACTAGCGGGGGTAGGAGAACGCAGTATTTT. The encoded protein is CASSETSGGRRTQYF. Drawing the rest from reference TRBV5-4 and TRBJ2-3, the complete variable domain is ETGVTQSPTHLIKTRGQQVTLRCSSQSGHNTVSWYQQALGQGPQFIFQYYREEENGRGNFPPRFSGLQFPNYSSELNVNALELDDSALYLCASSETSGGRRTQYFGPGTRLTVL.

The chain joins TRBV6-5 to TRBJ2-7; 11 bases align to TRBD2. This CDR3 spans 14 amino acids. V lost 2 bases to trimming and J lost 4 bases; unmatched junction nucleotides: 1. The germline V gene encodes CDR1 MNHEY and CDR2 SVGAGI. Written as DNA, the CDR3 is TGTGCCAGCAGTTACATAGCGGGAGGGTACGAGCAGTACTTC. It yields the protein CASSYIAGGYEQYF.

The chain uses TRBV9 and TRBJ2-3; 12 nucleotides agree with TRBD2. Germline V lookup: CDR1 SGDLS, CDR2 YYNGEE. CDR3 length: 16 residues. J was trimmed by 1 base and V by 0 bases; bases with no gene match: 0. The CDR3 spells CASSVGLAGGTDTQYF. The DNA for the CDR3 is TGTGCCAGCAGCGTAGGACTAGCGGGGGGCACAGATACGCAGTATTTT.

The V and J genes are TRBV11-3 and TRBJ2-1; weak D call: TRBD2 (6 bases). The CDR3 is 14 residues long. Germline CDR1 is SGHNT and CDR2 is YENEEA. V gave up 1 base and J gave up 2 bases, with 6 bases separating them. The CDR3 is CASSLAGAYNEQFF. DNA of the CDR3: TGTGCCAGCAGCTTAGCGGGGGCCTACAATGAGCAGTTCTTC.

V gene TRBV11-2 combines with J gene TRBJ1-2; D perhaps matches TRBD1 (6 bases). Germline assignment: CDR1 SGHAT and CDR2 FQNNGV. The CDR3 is made up of 13 amino acids. Trimming pared 10 bases from V and 4 bases from J, leaving 16 bases between. The CDR3 region has the DNA TGTGCCAACCGCCCGCAGGGGCCCTATGGCTACACCTTC. It specifies CANRPQGPYGYTF. The entire variable domain, with the rest obtained from reference TRBV11-2 and TRBJ1-2, is as follows: EAGVAQSPRYKIIEKRQSVAFWCNPISGHATLYWYQQILGQGPKLLIQFQNNGVVDDSQLPKDRFSAERLKGVDSTLKIQPAKLEDSAVYLCANRPQGPYGYTFGSGTRLTVV.

The chain combines TRBV4-1 with TRBJ1-2, with 8 bases identical to TRBD1. V was pared by 3 bases and J by 8 bases, with 2 bases of the junction left unmatched. Looked up from germline, CDR1 is MGHRA and CDR2 is YSYEKL. The CDR3 loop spans 12 amino acids. CDR3 coding DNA: TGCGCCAGCAGCCAGGGACAGGCCGGCTACACCTTC. Encoded protein: CASSQGQAGYTF.

The CDR3 here is CATSREFRETQYF. As DNA, the CDR3 is TGTGCCACCAGCAGAGAATTTCGAGAGACCCAGTACTTC. The chain has TRBV15 and TRBJ2-5; D ambiguous. The germline V gene has CDR1 LNHNV and CDR2 YYDKDF (reference sequence). V was shortened by 0 bases and J by 4 bases, with 6 bases between the two germline ends. CDR3 length: 13 residues.

This chain joins TRBV28 and TRBJ2-5, with TRBD2 matching over 7 bases. The trim removed 6 bases at V and 0 bases at J, leaving 13 bases unmatched. CDR1 and CDR2 from the germline V gene are MDHEN and SYDVKM. The CDR3 contains 17 residues. DNA of the CDR3: TGTGCCAGCAGCCCGCCGAGTTGGGCGGGAGACCAAGAGACCCAGTACTTC. Protein: CASSPPSWAGDQETQYF.

The genes are TRBV7-3 and TRBJ1-2, with TRBD1 matching 11 bases. J gave up 6 bases and V 4 bases, and 7 bases lay outside the gene matches. The CDR3 length is 15 residues. Germline CDR1 is SGHTA and CDR2 is FQGTGA. CDR3 nucleotide sequence: TGTGCCAGCAGCTCGGGGACAGGGGGAATGCATGGCTACACCTTC. Translated: CASSSGTGGMHGYTF.

In its sample, this clone was seen a few times. V and J are TRBV5-6 and TRBJ1-2; maybe TRBD1 (6 bases). V lost 2 bases, J lost 1 base, and 15 bases lay in between. Germline V gene data show CDR1 as SGHDT and CDR2 as YYEEEE. The CDR3 has 16 residues. For the CDR3, the DNA is TGTGCCAGCAGCTTTGAAGGAGCAGGGGATAACTATGGCTACACCTTC. Its protein product is CASSFEGAGDNYGYTF.

As DNA, the CDR3 is TGCAGCGTTCGGTTTCACAATGAGCAGTTCTTC. Protein sequence: CSVRFHNEQFF. The chain joins TRBV29-1 to TRBJ2-1, with D unresolved. V shed 5 bases and J shed 5 bases, with 7 bases lying between them. Germline CDR1 and CDR2: SQVTM and ANQGSEA. The CDR3 has 11 amino acids.

This clone was observed a single time. The genes are TRBV10-3 and TRBJ1-1; 9 positions match TRBD1. The V segment lost 6 bases and the J segment 6 bases; nucleotides outside the gene matches: 5. Per germline, CDR1 ENHRY and CDR2 SYGVKD. CDR3 length: 13 residues. CDR3 sequence (DNA): TGTGCCATCAGCCCCGGGACAGGGTCTGAAGCTTTCTTT. It translates to CAISPGTGSEAFF.

In this sample, this clone turned up a few times. V and J are TRBV5-1 and TRBJ1-1; 8 positions agree with TRBD1. Germline CDR1 and CDR2: SGHRS and YFSETQ. The CDR3 covers 16 residues. V lost 0 bases and J lost 0; bases outside the gene matches: 4. CDR3 in DNA: TGCGCCAGCAGCTTGGTTGGACAGGGTATGAACACTGAAGCTTTCTTT. Protein sequence: CASSLVGQGMNTEAFF.

The CDR3 DNA is TGTGCCAGCAGCCAAGAGTGGAACAGACAAGAGACCCAGTACTTC. Residues: CASSQEWNRQETQYF. The chain has TRBV14 and TRBJ2-5, with D hard to call. From germline, CDR1 is SGHDN and CDR2 FVKESK. V was clipped by 0 bases and J by 2 bases, with 10 bases between them. CDR3 length equals 15 residues.

This chain joins TRBV9 and TRBJ1-2; the match to TRBD1 covers 7 bases. CDR3 length: 15 amino acids. The V segment lost 3 bases and the J segment 4 bases; nucleotides outside the gene matches: 9. Germline V lookup: CDR1 SGDLS, CDR2 YYNGEE. The CDR3 reads CASSGREDRTYGYTF. CDR3 nucleotide sequence: TGTGCCAGCAGCGGACGAGAGGACAGGACCTATGGCTACACCTTC. The full variable domain, rest sourced from reference TRBV9 and TRBJ1-2, is DSGVTQTPKHLITATGQRVTLRCSPRSGDLSVYWYQQSLDQGLQFLIQYYNGEERAKGNILERFSAQQFPDLHSELNLSSLELGDSALYFCASSGREDRTYGYTFGSGTRLTVV.

The V gene is TRBV15, the J gene TRBJ2-1; TRBD2 aligns across 8 bases. This CDR3 region has 14 residues. Unmatched junction bases numbered 2, after V lost 1 base and J lost 6 bases. Per the germline V gene, CDR1 is LNHNV and CDR2 is YYDKDF (reference sequence). The chain's CDR3 is CATSRGLAPNEQFF. CDR3 nucleotide sequence: TGTGCCACCAGCAGAGGACTAGCGCCCAATGAGCAGTTCTTC.

CDR3 loop: CASIGGPKSSYNEQFF. CDR3 nucleotide sequence: TGTGCCAGTATTGGGGGCCCTAAAAGCTCCTACAATGAGCAGTTCTTC. V gene TRBV19 combines with J gene TRBJ2-1, with D possibly being TRBD1 (6 bases). Trimming took 7 bases from V and 0 from J, leaving 16 bases between them. Germline V gene sequence: CDR1 LNHDA, CDR2 SQIVND (reference sequence). The CDR3 contains 16 residues.

This chain connects TRBV10-2 to TRBJ1-2; 7 positions agree with TRBD1. In germline, CDR1 is WSHSY, CDR2 SAAADI. Trimming took 3 bases from V and 7 from J; bases not matched to a gene: 5. CDR3 length: 13 amino acids. DNA for the CDR3: TGCGCCAGCAGTGACGGGACAGATCGTGGCTACACCTTC. Residues: CASSDGTDRGYTF.

The gene calls are TRBV27 and TRBJ1-2, with 8 bases aligning to TRBD1. Germline lookup yields CDR1 MNHEY and CDR2 SMNVEV (reference sequence). The CDR3 runs to 11 residues. The CDR3 is CETRGLGGYTF. The CDR3 DNA reads as TGTGAAACCAGGGGGCTGGGCGGCTACACCTTC.